Shown below are 24 T cell receptor beta chains from a single sample sequenced in a study of shared clonotypes between healthy human individuals. Some clones are missing from TCRdb's copy, which holds only in-frame ones; the method was immunoSEQ multiplex PCR. The data hold around 690,000 clones, with about 92% observed a single time. Sequencing was done on a sample of memory CD8+ T cells from PBMCs. Described subset: CD45RO+ cells pooled with CCR7-negative TemRA cells. These receptors were collected from a man in his late teens or twenties in good health. Some clones in this sample may be carry-over from other donors' samples.

The V gene is TRBV29-1, the J gene TRBJ2-1; D is perhaps TRBD2 (5 bases). The germline CDR1 and CDR2 sequences are SQVTM and ANQGSEA. There are 13 residues in the CDR3. Trimming shortened V by 7 bases and J by 5 bases, and 15 bases separated the two germline ends. In DNA, the CDR3 is TGCAGCGCTGAGATTACTAGGGACAATGAGCAGTTCTTC. This sequence encodes CSAEITRDNEQFF.

The rearrangement uses TRBV28 and TRBJ1-2; 9 positions agree with TRBD1. The junction had 7 bases not matched to a gene; V was cut back by 7 bases and J by 1 base. This CDR3 contains 15 residues. Germline lookup yields CDR1 MDHEN and CDR2 SYDVKM. CDR3 in amino acids: CASILTGGSNYGYTF. The DNA of the CDR3 is TGTGCCAGCATCCTAACAGGGGGCAGTAACTATGGCTACACCTTC.

This clone was recorded only once. The chain joins TRBV9 to TRBJ2-1, with 10 bases identical to TRBD2. The germline gives CDR1 SGDLS, CDR2 YYNGEE. This CDR3 has 16 residues. J gave up 8 bases and V 0 bases, and 8 bases lay outside the gene matches. The DNA of the CDR3 is TGTGCCAGCAGCGTAGGAAGCGGGAGGGCCATCCATGAGCAGTTCTTC. Translation: CASSVGSGRAIHEQFF.

This clone appeared a single time. The chain employs TRBV6-1 and TRBJ2-3, with D hard to call. V was trimmed by 10 bases and J by 6 bases, leaving 23 bases between them. CDR3 length: 15 residues. The germline CDR1 and CDR2 sequences are MNHNS and SASEGT. This CDR3 is CATISWAHYLDTQYF. In DNA form, the CDR3 reads TGTGCCACGATAAGTTGGGCACATTACTTGGATACGCAGTATTTT.

This rearrangement joins TRBV7-8 to TRBJ2-7; 7 positions match TRBD2. The V gene end was trimmed by 1 base and the J gene end by 5 bases; junction bases not matched to a gene: 17. This CDR3 is built from 18 residues. CDR1 and CDR2 (germline): SGHVS, FQNEAQ. The CDR3 protein is CASSLGLAGAPWNDEQYF. CDR3 DNA: TGTGCCAGCAGCTTAGGACTAGCCGGAGCCCCGTGGAACGACGAGCAGTACTTC.

The CDR3 region is CASSLLVGRPKGDEQFF. The CDR3 bases are TGTGCCAGCAGTTTACTGGTGGGACGGCCAAAAGGTGATGAGCAGTTCTTC. The rearrangement links TRBV28 to TRBJ2-1; tentatively, D is TRBD1 or TRBD2 (5 bases each). CDR1 and CDR2 (germline): MDHEN, SYDVKM. Trimming shortened V by 2 bases and J by 8 bases, and 22 bases separated the two germline ends. This CDR3 region has 17 residues.

V and J are TRBV4-3 and TRBJ2-7, with TRBD1 matching 7 bases. The CDR3 sequence is 15 residues long. J gave up 1 base and V 4 bases, and 7 bases lay outside the gene matches. Germline lookup yields CDR1 LGHNA and CDR2 YSLEER. The CDR3 region has the DNA TGCGCCAGCAGCCCTAACTTGGGACAGTCCTACGAGCAGTACTTC. Translated, it gives CASSPNLGQSYEQYF.

The chain joins TRBV6-5 to TRBJ1-1; no firm D call. V lost 1 base, J lost 1 base, and 4 bases lay in between. The germline V gene has CDR1 MNHEY and CDR2 SVGAGI. The CDR3 length is 13 residues. CDR3 nucleotides: TGTGCCAGCAGTTACTTAGAGAACACTGAAGCTTTCTTT. It specifies CASSYLENTEAFF.

The chain joins TRBV28 to TRBJ2-1, with 8 bases identical to TRBD1. Germline V CDR1 and CDR2: MDHEN, SYDVKM. J was trimmed by 0 bases and V by 2 bases; bases with no gene match: 12. This CDR3 is 19 amino acids long. Written as DNA, the CDR3 is TGTGCCAGCAGTTTACAGGGGGCGAATGGCTACAGCTCCTACAATGAGCAGTTCTTC. Protein sequence: CASSLQGANGYSSYNEQFF.

This clone was observed once. V usage is TRBV7-9 and J usage is TRBJ2-2; weak D call: TRBD1 (5 bases). CDR1 and CDR2 from the germline V gene are SEHNR and FQNEAQ (reference sequence). V was shortened by 2 bases and J by 2 bases, with 9 bases between the two germline ends. The CDR3 length is 15 residues. The CDR3 sequence: CASSLLTVNTGELFF. In nucleotides, the CDR3 is TGTGCCAGCAGCTTACTGACAGTTAACACCGGGGAGCTGTTTTTT.

This CDR3 reads CASSLLGTGEQFF. The CDR3 DNA reads TGCGCCAGCAGCTTGCTCGGGACCGGGGAGCAGTTCTTC. This rearrangement joins TRBV5-1 to TRBJ2-1, with D perhaps matching TRBD1 or TRBD2 (5 bases each). The V gene lost 1 base and the J gene lost 10 bases, with 12 bases spanning the gap. The V gene's germline CDR1 is SGHRS and CDR2 YFSETQ. The CDR3 length is 13 residues.

The chain couples TRBV19 to TRBJ2-1; the D is unclear. The CDR3 has 12 residues. V gave up 5 bases and J gave up 6 bases, with 8 bases separating them. CDR1 and CDR2 from the germline V gene are LNHDA and SQIVND (reference sequence). The CDR3 loop reads CASSPRVNEQFF. In DNA form, the CDR3 reads TGTGCCAGTAGTCCTCGGGTCAATGAGCAGTTCTTC. Full variable domain (remainder filled in from reference TRBV19 and TRBJ2-1): DGGITQSPKYLFRKEGQNVTLSCEQNLNHDAMYWYRQDPGQGLRLIYYSQIVNDFQKGDIAEGYSVSREKKESFPLTVTSAQKNPTAFYLCASSPRVNEQFFGPGTRLTVL.

CDR3 sequence: CASSSVIRDRRAFF. For the CDR3, the DNA is TGTGCCAGCAGCTCTGTAATCCGGGACAGGAGAGCTTTCTTT. This chain joins TRBV11-2 and TRBJ1-1, with 8 bases that match TRBD1. Germline CDR1 is SGHAT and CDR2 is FQNNGV. J was trimmed by 10 bases and V by 4 bases; bases with no gene match: 11. The CDR3 covers 14 residues.

This clone came up a few times. The rearrangement links TRBV7-9 to TRBJ1-2; D call uncertain. Germline V gene sequence: CDR1 SEHNR, CDR2 FQNEAQ (reference sequence). Trimming shortened V by 2 bases and J by 4 bases, and 8 bases separated the two germline ends. This CDR3 comprises 13 residues. The CDR3 is CASSLSVPYGYTF. DNA for the CDR3: TGTGCCAGCAGCTTATCAGTTCCCTATGGCTACACCTTC. The variable domain in full, completed from reference TRBV7-9 and TRBJ1-2, reads DTGVSQNPRHKITKRGQNVTFRCDPISEHNRLYWYRQTLGQGPEFLTYFQNEAQLEKSRLLSDRFSAERPKGSFSTLEIQRTEQGDSAMYLCASSLSVPYGYTFGSGTRLTVV.

This clone is a singleton in its sample. The V and J genes are TRBV6-5 and TRBJ2-7; TRBD1 matches at 8 bases. Germline V gene data show CDR1 as MNHEY and CDR2 as SVGAGI. With 6 bases clipped from V and 4 bases from J, the junction kept 5 bases outside the gene matches. This CDR3 comprises 13 residues. The CDR3 protein is CASSVRGRYEQYF. CDR3 sequence (DNA): TGTGCCAGCAGCGTCAGGGGGCGATACGAGCAGTACTTC.

The V and J genes are TRBV28 and TRBJ2-7; 7 bases are shared with TRBD1. This CDR3 has 14 residues. Germline-derived CDR1 and CDR2 are MDHEN and SYDVKM. With V trimmed by 5 bases and J by 2 bases, 6 bases remained unmatched. CDR3 coding DNA: TGTGCCAGCAGTCCACAGGGGATTCCCTACGAGCAGTACTTC. Encoded protein: CASSPQGIPYEQYF.

This chain links TRBV7-9 with TRBJ2-5; 7 bases match TRBD2. CDR1 SEHNR and CDR2 FQNEAQ come from the germline V gene (reference sequence). V dropped 6 bases and J dropped 11; count of bases not matched to a gene: 12. The CDR3 has 13 residues. CDR3 protein: CASSPNPREEQYF. Here the CDR3 DNA reads TGTGCCAGCAGTCCTAATCCCCGGGAGGAGCAGTACTTC.

This rearrangement joins TRBV5-1 to TRBJ1-1, with a weak D call TRBD1 (6 bases). Between the trimmed V and J ends, which lost 4 bases and 2 bases, there was a span of 18 bases. CDR1 and CDR2 from the germline V gene are SGHRS and YFSETQ. The CDR3 loop spans 16 amino acids. CDR3 loop: CASSQRGGSTNTEAFF. DNA of the CDR3: TGCGCCAGCAGCCAAAGGGGGGGTTCAACAAACACTGAAGCTTTCTTT.

The chain carries TRBV11-2 and TRBJ2-1; no clear D. The CDR3 spans 11 residues. Trimming stripped 4 bases from V and 5 bases from J, with 3 bases between. The germline gives CDR1 SGHAT, CDR2 FQNNGV. The CDR3 DNA is TGTGCCAGCAGCTCTAACAATGAGCAGTTCTTC. It is translated as CASSSNNEQFF.

This clone was recorded a few times. The J gene is TRBJ1-2, the V gene TRBV7-9; TRBD1 is a possible D gene (5 bases). V was pared by 2 bases and J by 4 bases, with 14 bases between. CDR1 SEHNR and CDR2 FQNEAQ come from the germline V gene (reference sequence). The CDR3 runs 15 residues. Here the CDR3 reads CASSLSGRETYGYTF. The CDR3 bases are TGTGCCAGCAGCTTATCCGGCAGGGAGACCTATGGCTACACCTTC.

The chain couples TRBV15 to TRBJ2-5; weak D call: TRBD1 (5 bases). In germline, CDR1 is LNHNV, CDR2 YYDKDF (reference sequence). The CDR3 sequence is 13 residues long. The V end lost 0 bases, the J end lost 13 bases, and 15 bases lay between the germline ends. The CDR3 loop reads CATSRDLASGMYF. DNA of the CDR3: TGTGCCACCAGCAGAGATCTTGCTTCAGGGATGTACTTC.

CDR3 region: CASSLAWQGANEQFF. For the CDR3, the DNA is TGTGCCAGCAGCTTAGCGTGGCAGGGGGCGAATGAGCAGTTCTTC. The chain employs TRBV7-8 and TRBJ2-1; 8 nucleotides align to TRBD1. CDR1 and CDR2 from the germline V gene are SGHVS and FQNEAQ. The V and J ends lost 0 bases and 7 bases, in that order; junction bases with no gene match: 5. This CDR3 comprises 15 residues.

This chain joins TRBV9 and TRBJ2-4; tentative D call: TRBD2 (6 bases). The CDR3 is 15 residues long. Germline CDR1 is SGDLS and CDR2 is YYNGEE. V lost 1 base and J lost 0, with 8 bases in between. Here the CDR3 reads CASSVSGLAKNIQYF. CDR3 DNA: TGTGCCAGCAGCGTAAGCGGGTTAGCCAAAAACATTCAGTACTTC.

This rearrangement joins TRBV28 to TRBJ1-4; TRBD1 might be the D (6 bases). The CDR3 is made up of 15 amino acids. V lost 6 bases and J 5 bases, leaving 16 bases between the germline ends. Germline V lookup: CDR1 MDHEN, CDR2 SYDVKM. Here the CDR3 reads CASSILRQANEKLFF. As DNA, the CDR3 is TGTGCCAGCAGCATTCTGAGACAGGCAAATGAAAAACTGTTTTTT. Full variable domain (rest looked up from reference TRBV28 and TRBJ1-4): DVKVTQSSRYLVKRTGEKVFLECVQDMDHENMFWYRQDPGLGLRLIYFSYDVKMKEKGDIPEGYSVSREKKERFSLILESASTNQTSMYLCASSILRQANEKLFFGSGTQLSVL.